Only a few counts were recorded for the clone carrying this T cell receptor (beta chain). Sample time point: newly diagnosed GD, antithyroid drugs for less than 3 months. PBMC RNA was the source of the TCR library. The data are from a study of regulatory T cells in long-lasting Graves disease. Libraries of TCR beta came from iRepertoire HTBI primers plus Arm-PCR of CDR3 regions. TCRdb reprocessed the multiplex PCR reads with MiXCR, giving one entry per CDR3 protein. Here the sample spans a few hundred thousand distinct CDR3 sequences, 12% being singletons. There are 13 residues in the CDR3. Germline V gene sequence: CDR1 SGDLS, CDR2 YYNGEE. V gave up 3 bases and J gave up 5 bases; unmatched junction bases: 3. The data also belong to a second study, concerning T cells in Graves' hyperthyroidism and ophthalmopathy.

The rearrangement uses TRBV9 and TRBJ2-3; TRBD2 matches at 7 bases. This receptor was obtained from a woman younger than 30 with Graves disease. The sequencing here drew on peripheral blood mononuclear cells (PBMCs), taken at new diagnosis, from a patient treated with antithyroid drugs. CDR3 coding DNA: TGTGCCAGCAGCGCCTGGGGGGGAGATACGCAGTATTTT. Protein: CASSAWGGDTQYF.